These 17 T cell receptor beta chains came from one sample sequenced in a study of Graves' ophthalmopathy and Graves' hyperthyroidism. RNA served as the template for amplifying TCR beta CDR3 regions. The first-round RT-PCR employed HTBI primers together with the Qiagen OneStep RT-PCR kit. A multiplex PCR was then performed as the second round. MiXCR, applied by TCRdb to the multiplex PCR reads, yields one record per CDR3 protein. Of 150,000 to 200,000 distinct CDR3 sequences in the sample, roughly 36% were seen once. Sequencing was carried out using peripheral blood. These TCRs come from a man aged 30 to 45 with Graves' ophthalmopathy.

In its sample, this clonotype was seen a few times. The rearrangement links TRBV28 to TRBJ2-7; 7 positions agree with TRBD1. The germline gives CDR1 MDHEN, CDR2 SYDVKM. With V trimmed by 7 bases and J by 2 bases, 14 bases remained unmatched. The CDR3 length is 16 residues. CDR3 residues: CASKGPRDSHAYEQYF. The CDR3, as DNA: TGTGCCAGCAAGGGGCCCCGGGACAGTCATGCCTACGAGCAGTACTTC.

This clonotype was counted ten times or more. A read error may produce the germline difference seen at one junction end. The chain is built from TRBV12-3 or TRBV12-4 and TRBJ1-1, with D perhaps TRBD1 (6 bases). The CDR3 runs 13 residues. The CDR3 sequence is CASSVDRLTEAFF. The CDR3 coding sequence is TGCGCCAGCAGTGTTGACAGGTTAACTGAAGCTTTCTTT.

This sequence joins TRBV12-3 or TRBV12-4 and TRBJ2-2; D perhaps matches TRBD2 (5 bases). With 6 bases removed from V and 8 bases from J, the gap between germline ends came to 16 bases. The CDR3 totals 14 residues. The CDR3 DNA follows: TGTGCCAGCAGCCCCGTGCGGGCAAATGGGGAGCTGTTTTTT. Protein product: CASSPVRANGELFF.

V and J are TRBV6-2 or TRBV6-3 and TRBJ1-1; D ambiguous. The CDR3 loop spans 19 amino acids. Per the germline V gene, CDR1 is MNHEY and CDR2 is SVGEGT. V was clipped by 7 bases and J by 5 bases, with 32 bases between them. CDR3: CASNSLGTTLPHLLTEAFF. The DNA for the CDR3 is TGTGCCAGCAACTCCCTAGGCACAACGTTACCACACCTATTAACTGAAGCTTTCTTT.

This clonotype was found many times. This chain connects TRBV2 to TRBJ2-7; 10 bases align to TRBD1. From germline, CDR1 is SNHLY and CDR2 FYNNEI. The CDR3 totals 16 residues. V shed 6 bases, J shed 5 bases, and the junction held 13 bases outside the gene matches. In DNA form, the CDR3 reads TGTGCCAGCAGGGGTCTTCGGACAGGGGGAAGCGACGAGCAGTACTTC. Its translation: CASRGLRTGGSDEQYF.

This clonotype was picked up one time. The chain combines TRBV27 with TRBJ1-6; 7 nucleotides line up with TRBD1. The CDR3 has 14 residues. Germline V gene lookup returns CDR1 MNHEY and CDR2 SMNVEV (reference sequence). J lost 10 bases, V lost 8 bases, and 11 bases had no gene match. The CDR3 region has the DNA TGTGCCAGCCGCGCATCGAGGGGGCGGTCACCCCTCCACTTT. This sequence encodes CASRASRGRSPLHF.

The chain has TRBV12-3 or TRBV12-4 and TRBJ2-7; D ambiguous. Trimming cost V 3 bases and J 2 bases, with 8 bases left between them. The length of the CDR3 is 13 residues. The CDR3, as DNA: TGTGCCAGCAGTTTGAGGCAGACCTACGAGCAGTACTTC. The encoded protein is CASSLRQTYEQYF.

This clonotype was detected many times. The rearrangement joins TRBV12-3 or TRBV12-4 to TRBJ1-2, with TRBD1 matching 7 bases. The trim removed 6 bases at V and 5 bases at J, leaving 6 bases unmatched. The length of the CDR3 is 13 residues. In DNA, the CDR3 is TGTGCCAGCAGCCAGGGGGGGGCTTATGGCTACACCTTC. Its protein product is CASSQGGAYGYTF.

This clonotype has at least ten counts. The V call is TRBV5-1, the J call TRBJ1-6, with 7 bases fitting TRBD1. The CDR3 contains 13 residues. Germline values: CDR1 SGHRS, CDR2 YFSETQ. V shed 5 bases and J 7 bases; nucleotides not matched to a gene: 3. The CDR3 nucleotides are TGCGCCAGCAGGGGGACAGAGAATTCACCCCTCCACTTT. Translating it yields CASRGTENSPLHF.

The sample holds many counts of this clonotype. The J gene is TRBJ2-5, the V gene TRBV6-6; a possible D gene is TRBD2 (7 bases). V was clipped by 7 bases and J by 5 bases, with 20 bases between them. The V gene's germline CDR1 is MNHNY and CDR2 SVGAGI (reference sequence). This CDR3 comprises 15 residues. The CDR3 nucleotides are TGTGCCAGCAAAAGGGGGGGGAGGGCCGAGGAGACCCAGTACTTC. Translated: CASKRGGRAEETQYF.

This clonotype was picked up many times. V gene TRBV28 combines with J gene TRBJ2-2; D possibly corresponds to TRBD2 (5 bases). The CDR3 covers 16 residues. Between the trimmed V and J ends, which lost 1 base and 4 bases, there was a span of 13 bases. From germline, CDR1 is MDHEN and CDR2 SYDVKM. The CDR3 DNA reads as TGTGCCAGCAGTTTATTGTCTCGGAGGATCACCGGGGAGCTGTTTTTT. Translated: CASSLLSRRITGELFF.

This clonotype was counted at least ten times. The chain uses TRBV18 and TRBJ1-1; perhaps TRBD1 as D (6 bases). The CDR3 is 17 residues long. Germline V CDR1 and CDR2: KGHSH, LQKENI. V lost 0 bases, J lost 4 bases, and 18 bases lay in between. CDR3: CASSPPIAGEVGTEAFF. The CDR3 DNA sequence: TGTGCCAGCTCACCACCGATTGCAGGGGAGGTGGGCACTGAAGCTTTCTTT.

This clonotype appeared many times. The J gene is TRBJ2-5, the V gene TRBV24-1; 9 bases line up with TRBD1. V lost 0 bases, J lost 4 bases, and 5 bases stayed unmatched. The CDR3 is 16 amino acids. In germline, CDR1 is KGHDR, CDR2 SFDVKD. The CDR3 region has the DNA TGTGCCACCAGTGATTTGACAGGGGGCGAAAGAGAGACCCAGTACTTC. It yields the protein CATSDLTGGERETQYF.

This clonotype showed up many times. A junction end diverges from the germline sequence, so it may reflect a read error. This chain uses TRBV30 with TRBJ2-6, with D possibly TRBD1 on 5 matching bases. This CDR3 has 15 residues. Germline loops: CDR1 GTSNPN, CDR2 SVGIG (reference sequence). In DNA, the CDR3 is TGTGCCCATGAGCAGTCCAGCTCTGGGGCCAACGTCCTAACTTTC. It translates to CAHEQSSSGANVLTF. Based on the CDR3 plus reference TRBV30 and TRBJ2-6, the full variable domain is SQTIHQWPATLVQPVGSPLSLECTVEGTSNPNLYWYRQAAGRGLQLLFYSVGIGQISSEVPQNLSASRPQDRQFILSSKKLLLSDSGFYLCAHEQSSSGANVLTFGAGSRLTVL.

This clonotype has a count of ten or more. V and J are TRBV6-5 and TRBJ2-7, with 7 bases identical to TRBD2. Germline V gene lookup returns CDR1 MNHEY and CDR2 SVGAGI. CDR3 size: 16 residues. After removal of 2 bases from V and 0 bases from J, the junction contained 7 bases not matched to a gene. The CDR3 region has the DNA TGTGCCAGCAGTTACGGAGTAGCGGGTTACTCCTACGAGCAGTACTTC. This translates into CASSYGVAGYSYEQYF.

This rearrangement joins TRBV12-3 or TRBV12-4 to TRBJ1-5; no clear D. With 6 bases removed from V and 5 bases from J, the gap between germline ends came to 11 bases. The CDR3 loop spans 13 amino acids. The CDR3 spells CASSPRQYQPQHF. Here the CDR3 DNA reads TGTGCCAGCAGCCCTCGGCAGTATCAGCCCCAGCATTTT.

Only a few counts were recorded for this clonotype. The rearrangement links TRBV6-1 to TRBJ1-1, with TRBD1 matching over 8 bases. Per the germline V gene, CDR1 is MNHNS and CDR2 is SASEGT. The CDR3 sequence is 18 residues long. V shed 0 bases and J 4 bases; nucleotides not matched to a gene: 13. The CDR3 DNA is TGTGCCAGCAGTGAAGCGGGCGGCAGGGGGCACGGGGCCACTGAAGCTTTCTTT. It translates to CASSEAGGRGHGATEAFF.